Sequencing of this TCR beta chain was carried out in a study of T cells in Graves' hyperthyroidism and ophthalmopathy. Study-level information: Peripheral blood was collected at initial diagnosis, before any treatment. Study findings and constraints: The model identified upcoming ophthalmopathy a median around 7.1 months ahead of onset. Appearing also in blood were most of the thyroid clonotypes expanded above 0.001.

This clonotype was counted at least ten times. Its target is unknown. Disease duration under 2 months; hyperthyroidism patients were aged 18 to 65. The CDR3 has 12 residues. CDR1 and CDR2 (germline): LGHDT, YNNKEL (reference sequence). The V end was cut by 5 bases, the J end by 3 bases, with 8 bases between. There were TCR beta CDR3 regions amplified from RNA transcripts. The HTBI primer set served for first-round RT-PCR of the TCR CDR3. TCRdb re-called the multiplex PCR reads through MiXCR, storing one row per CDR3 protein. The sample lists 250,000 to 300,000 distinct CDR3 sequences, approximately 12% occurring once.

The receptor's source is a woman in her 30s with Graves' hyperthyroidism that later progressed to Graves' ophthalmopathy. The material sequenced was blood. The V gene is TRBV3-1, the J gene TRBJ2-7; D unresolved. CDR3 sequence: CASSFGSYEQYF. CDR3 DNA: TGTGCCAGCAGCTTTGGAAGCTACGAGCAGTACTTC.